Presented here are 22 T cell receptor beta chains from one specimen sequenced in a study of T cell repertoires in cytomegalovirus infection. Their recognized antigens are unknown. A single record per CDR3 protein comes from TCRdb applying MiXCR to the reads. The sample has nearly 700,000 distinct CDR3 sequences; 33% are singletons. The sample was cultured PBMCs, taken from culture after CMV antigen stimulation. The receptors here all came from a human donor in good health (CMV status not recorded). Some clones in this sample may be carry-over from other donors' samples.

Only a few counts were recorded for this clonotype. V gene TRBV27 combines with J gene TRBJ2-1; D is perhaps TRBD2 (5 bases). Germline lookup yields CDR1 MNHEY and CDR2 SMNVEV (reference sequence). V was shortened by 7 bases and J by 0 bases, with 22 bases between the two germline ends. This CDR3 has 18 residues. CDR3: CASNGRTPLSRSYNEQFF. The CDR3 DNA sequence: TGTGCCAGCAATGGAAGGACTCCATTATCGCGCTCCTACAATGAGCAGTTCTTC.

This clonotype was found a few times. The CDR3 bases are TGTGCCAGCAGTTTCACAATAGCGGGGGGGCGGAACAATGAGCAGTTCTTC. It yields the protein CASSFTIAGGRNNEQFF. The chain employs TRBV12-3 or TRBV12-4 and TRBJ2-1; 11 bases align to TRBD2. Trimming cost V 3 bases and J 5 bases; bases outside gene matches: 9. The CDR3 spans 17 residues.

This clonotype has a count of ten or more. The chain links TRBV6-5 to TRBJ2-3; 10 bases map to TRBD2. Looked up from germline, CDR1 is MNHEY and CDR2 is SVGAGI. V was pared by 4 bases and J by 3 bases, with 4 bases of the junction left unmatched. The CDR3 covers 15 residues. CDR3 protein: CASSFRTSGTDTQYF. The CDR3 DNA reads TGTGCCAGCAGTTTTCGGACTAGCGGAACAGATACGCAGTATTTT.

This clonotype was seen only a few times. The V and J genes are TRBV11-2 and TRBJ2-2; D unresolved. The CDR3 has 13 residues. Germline V gene lookup returns CDR1 SGHAT and CDR2 FQNNGV. Trimming took off 7 bases at V and 3 bases at J, with 9 bases between the two ends. CDR3 in amino acids: CASILRYTGELFF. Written as DNA, the CDR3 is TGTGCCAGCATACTGCGGTACACCGGGGAGCTGTTTTTT.

This clonotype appeared a few times. The chain recombines TRBV6-2 or TRBV6-3 with TRBJ1-2; 9 bases are a match to TRBD1. The CDR3 is 14 residues long. The J segment lost 0 bases and the V segment lost 6 bases, leaving 2 bases of the junction unmatched. The germline V gene has CDR1 MNHEY and CDR2 SVGEGT. The CDR3 region is CASSRDRANYGYTF. The CDR3 DNA reads TGTGCCAGCAGCCGGGACAGGGCTAACTATGGCTACACCTTC.

The sample holds a few counts of this clonotype. The chain carries TRBV7-9 and TRBJ2-5, with D unresolved. CDR1 is SEHNR, CDR2 FQNEAQ, per germline (reference sequence). The CDR3 has 15 amino acids. The V and J ends lost 1 base and 2 bases respectively, with 11 bases between them. The chain's CDR3 is CASSLEYSLQETQYF. The CDR3 coding sequence is TGTGCCAGCAGCTTAGAGTACAGCCTACAAGAGACCCAGTACTTC.

The chain couples TRBV20-1 to TRBJ2-3; 13 nucleotides line up with TRBD2. The CDR3 loop spans 17 amino acids. Germline CDR1 and CDR2: DFQATT and SNEGSKA (reference sequence). V was pared by 5 bases and J by 1 base, with 9 bases of the junction left unmatched. The chain's CDR3 is CSALGLAGDLGTDTQYF. CDR3 DNA sequence: TGCAGTGCTCTCGGACTAGCGGGAGATCTGGGCACAGATACGCAGTATTTT.

The rearrangement uses TRBV20-1 and TRBJ2-1; D uncertain. The CDR3 consists of 13 residues. V gave up 3 bases and J gave up 6 bases, with 12 bases separating them. Germline CDR1 DFQATT, CDR2 SNEGSKA (reference sequence). The CDR3 is CSASSSFPNEQFF. DNA of the CDR3: TGCAGTGCTAGTAGCTCTTTCCCCAATGAGCAGTTCTTC.

The chain has TRBV7-9 and TRBJ1-1; a weak D match, TRBD1 (5 bases). The length of the CDR3 is 16 residues. Germline CDR1 is SEHNR and CDR2 is FQNEAQ (reference sequence). Between the trimmed V and J ends, which lost 0 bases and 2 bases, there was a span of 13 bases. The CDR3 region has the DNA TGTGCCAGCAGCTTAGCTGCTCGGGGGTCTAACACTGAAGCTTTCTTT. Protein: CASSLAARGSNTEAFF.

The V and J genes are TRBV12-5 and TRBJ2-1, with D perhaps matching TRBD1 or TRBD2 (6 bases each). V was cut by 3 bases and J by 8 bases, with 11 bases left in between. The CDR3 contains 13 residues. CDR1 and CDR2 from the germline V gene are LGHNT and FRNRAP. Written as DNA, the CDR3 is TGTGCTAGTGGTTTCGGGGGCCTAGATGAGCAGTTCTTC. It codes for CASGFGGLDEQFF. Looking up the rest from reference TRBV12-5 and TRBJ2-1 gives the full variable domain: DARVTQTPRHKVTEMGQEVTMRCQPILGHNTVFWYRQTMMQGLELLAYFRNRAPLDDSGMPKDRFSAEMPDATLATLKIQPSEPRDSAVYFCASGFGGLDEQFFGPGTRLTVL.

The CDR3 DNA sequence: TGTGCCACCATGGGACAATCGGGACAGATGGGCTACACCTTC. It yields the protein CATMGQSGQMGYTF. This sequence joins TRBV6-1 and TRBJ1-2, with TRBD1 matching 7 bases. Looked up from germline, CDR1 is MNHNS and CDR2 is SASEGT. Unmatched junction bases numbered 16, after V lost 10 bases and J lost 8 bases. CDR3 length: 14 residues.

This chain uses TRBV6-1 with TRBJ1-5; D is possibly TRBD1 (5 bases). The germline V and J ends were trimmed by 6 bases and 9 bases, with 21 bases remaining between them. In germline, CDR1 is MNHNS, CDR2 SASEGT. This CDR3 region has 15 residues. This chain's CDR3 is CASSPLRDRLRPQHF. DNA of the CDR3: TGTGCCAGCAGCCCCCTTAGGGACCGCCTACGGCCCCAGCATTTT.

The gene calls are TRBV12-3 or TRBV12-4 and TRBJ2-7, with D unclear. CDR3 length: 13 amino acids. Trimming took off 5 bases at V and 6 bases at J, with 14 bases between the two ends. Here the CDR3 reads CASSPPLPSEQYF. In DNA form, the CDR3 reads TGTGCCAGCAGTCCGCCCTTACCTAGCGAGCAGTACTTC.

The chain couples TRBV18 to TRBJ2-7; 7 positions agree with TRBD2. This CDR3 has 15 residues. Germline-derived CDR1 and CDR2 are KGHSH and LQKENI. V lost 2 bases to trimming and J lost 4 bases; unmatched junction nucleotides: 8. CDR3 DNA: TGTGCCAGCTCACCAGAACGGGGGGTGTGGTACGAGCAGTACTTC. It is translated as CASSPERGVWYEQYF.

CDR3 DNA: TGTGCCAGCAGTTCCTCGGGAGGCCCAGGGGCCGGGGAGCTGTTTTTT. Protein sequence: CASSSSGGPGAGELFF. V usage is TRBV2 and J usage is TRBJ2-2, with D perhaps TRBD2 (7 bases). CDR1 and CDR2 (germline): SNHLY, FYNNEI. This CDR3 comprises 16 residues. Trimming shortened V by 5 bases and J by 6 bases, and 19 bases separated the two germline ends.

This clonotype was picked up many times. The chain is built from TRBV6-1 and TRBJ1-5; unclear D gene. CDR3 size: 16 residues. Trimming took off 5 bases at V and 7 bases at J, with 21 bases between the two ends. Germline V gives CDR1 MNHNS, CDR2 SASEGT. The CDR3: CASSTTQVAPGQPQHF. CDR3 sequence (DNA): TGTGCCAGCAGTACAACTCAGGTGGCCCCGGGGCAGCCCCAGCATTTT.

This clonotype has at least ten counts. The chain uses TRBV11-3 and TRBJ2-5, with 7 positions matching TRBD2. This CDR3 has 15 amino acids. Germline loops: CDR1 SGHNT, CDR2 YENEEA. V was pared by 5 bases and J by 0 bases, with 6 bases of the junction left unmatched. The CDR3 is CASSPGGMHQETQYF. For the CDR3, the DNA is TGTGCCAGCAGCCCCGGGGGGATGCACCAAGAGACCCAGTACTTC.

This clonotype was seen a handful of times. The chain combines TRBV12-5 with TRBJ2-6, with D unresolved. Germline CDR1 LGHNT, CDR2 FRNRAP. The V end lost 5 bases, the J end lost 0 bases, and 11 bases lay between the germline ends. This CDR3 spans 16 amino acids. CDR3 in amino acids: CASGTPTDSGANVLTF. CDR3 sequence (DNA): TGTGCTAGTGGTACCCCGACCGACTCTGGGGCCAACGTCCTGACTTTC.

J is TRBJ2-1 and V is TRBV20-1; D is unclear. The CDR3 sequence is 14 residues long. With 5 bases removed from V and 0 bases from J, the gap between germline ends came to 11 bases. The germline V gene encodes CDR1 DFQATT and CDR2 SNEGSKA (reference sequence). The DNA for the CDR3 is TGCAGTGCTTCTCTCTGGGGCTCCTACAATGAGCAGTTCTTC. The encoded protein is CSASLWGSYNEQFF.

The chain carries TRBV11-2 and TRBJ1-4, with no clear D. The length of the CDR3 is 13 residues. Germline values: CDR1 SGHAT, CDR2 FQNNGV. V was cut by 2 bases and J by 8 bases, with 9 bases left in between. The CDR3 DNA is TGTGCCAGCAGCTTATCTTACCGCGAAAAACTGTTTTTT. It is translated as CASSLSYREKLFF.

The V and J genes are TRBV20-1 and TRBJ2-2, with 7 positions matching TRBD1. Germline-derived CDR1 and CDR2 are DFQATT and SNEGSKA (reference sequence). This CDR3 is built from 14 residues. The junction had 3 bases not matched to a gene; V was cut back by 3 bases and J by 2 bases. CDR3 residues: CSARGQINTGELFF. DNA of the CDR3: TGCAGTGCTAGGGGACAGATAAACACCGGGGAGCTGTTTTTT.

The V and J genes are TRBV7-6 and TRBJ2-1; TRBD2 is a possible D gene (6 bases). V gave up 8 bases and J gave up 5 bases, with 10 bases separating them. Germline CDR1 reads SGHVS; CDR2 reads FNYEAQ. CDR3 length equals 12 residues. The CDR3 DNA follows: TGTGCCAGCGCTGCGGGAAACAATGAGCAGTTCTTC. This codes for CASAAGNNEQFF.